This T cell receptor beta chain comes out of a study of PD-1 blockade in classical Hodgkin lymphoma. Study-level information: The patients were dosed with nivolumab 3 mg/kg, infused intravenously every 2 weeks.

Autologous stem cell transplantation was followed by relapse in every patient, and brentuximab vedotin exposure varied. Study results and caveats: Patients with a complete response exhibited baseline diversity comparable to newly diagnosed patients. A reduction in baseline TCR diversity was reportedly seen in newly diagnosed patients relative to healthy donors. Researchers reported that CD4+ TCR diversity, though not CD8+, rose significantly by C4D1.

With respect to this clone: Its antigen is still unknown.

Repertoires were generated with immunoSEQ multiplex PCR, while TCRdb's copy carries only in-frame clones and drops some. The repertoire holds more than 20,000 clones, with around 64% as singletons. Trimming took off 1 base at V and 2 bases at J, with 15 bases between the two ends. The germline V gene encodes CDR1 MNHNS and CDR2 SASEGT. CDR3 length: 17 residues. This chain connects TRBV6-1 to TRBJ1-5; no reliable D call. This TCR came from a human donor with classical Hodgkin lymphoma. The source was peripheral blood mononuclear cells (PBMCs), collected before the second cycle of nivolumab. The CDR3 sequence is CASSEDPTPQGNQPQHF. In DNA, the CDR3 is TGTGCCAGCAGTGAAGACCCCACCCCGCAGGGCAATCAGCCCCAGCATTTT.